This passage covers 6 T cell receptor beta chains from one sample sequenced in a study of blood T cell repertoires in COVID-19. Method: immunoSEQ multiplex PCR; TCRdb's copy keeps in-frame clones and lacks some. The repertoire holds approximately 300,000 clones, with around 81% as singletons. The sequenced sample consisted of peripheral blood. These TCRs come from a woman in her fifties or sixties with active or convalescent COVID-19.

The rearrangement uses TRBV24-1 and TRBJ2-2; TRBD1 agrees at 7 bases. V trimming: 5 bases; J trimming: 3 bases; junction bases outside the gene matches: 5. This CDR3 region has 15 residues. The V gene's germline CDR1 is KGHDR and CDR2 SFDVKD. In DNA form, the CDR3 reads TGTGCCACCAGTGGCACAGGGGCGTACACCGGGGAGCTGTTTTTT. Amino acids: CATSGTGAYTGELFF.

The chain couples TRBV21-1 to TRBJ2-1; TRBD2 is the table's D call, not checked against the DNA. TRBV21-1 is recorded as a pseudogene. CDR3 size: 18 residues. The CDR3 here is CASSNIRGLAGRYNEQFF. The CDR3 region has the DNA TGTGCCAGCAGCAATATAAGAGGACTAGCGGGCCGATACAATGAGCAGTTCTTC.

Details on this clone: Distinct nucleotide sequences in the sample also encode this CDR3. The chain combines TRBV28 with TRBJ1-1, with D possibly matching TRBD1 (5 bases). Germline V gives CDR1 MDHEN, CDR2 SYDVKM. Trimming stripped 2 bases from V and 0 bases from J, with 10 bases between. The CDR3 loop spans 15 amino acids. The CDR3 nucleotides are TGTGCCAGCAGTTTAGGGGGGACCTTGAACACTGAAGCTTTCTTT. Translated, it gives CASSLGGTLNTEAFF.

This clone was observed a single time. This chain uses TRBV18 with TRBJ1-2; maybe TRBD1 (5 bases). CDR1 and CDR2 (germline): KGHSH, LQKENI. V was shortened by 5 bases and J by 7 bases, with 11 bases between the two germline ends. The CDR3 runs 12 residues. Here the CDR3 DNA reads TGTGCCAGCTCAGGAGGGGAGGTTGGCTACACCTTC. It translates to CASSGGEVGYTF.

The chain carries TRBV7-3 and TRBJ2-5, with D perhaps matching TRBD2 (6 bases). Germline-derived CDR1 and CDR2 are SGHTA and FQGTGA. V lost 1 base and J 5 bases, leaving 8 bases between the germline ends. The CDR3 has 13 amino acids. The CDR3 sequence: CASSLNGGETQYF. CDR3 DNA: TGTGCCAGCAGCTTAAATGGGGGGGAGACCCAGTACTTC. The full variable domain, rest sourced from reference TRBV7-3 and TRBJ2-5, is GAGVSQTPSNKVTEKGKYVELRCDPISGHTALYWYRQSLGQGPEFLIYFQGTGAADDSGLPNDRFFAVRPEGSVSTLKIQRTERGDSAVYLCASSLNGGETQYFGPGTRLLVL.

The chain joins TRBV10-3 to TRBJ1-3; TRBD1 is a possible D gene (6 bases). The germline V gene has CDR1 ENHRY and CDR2 SYGVKD. V dropped 8 bases and J dropped 1 base, with 12 bases sitting between them. There are 14 residues in the CDR3. The CDR3 coding sequence is TGTGCCATCGGAGGACAGAATTCTGGAAACACCATATATTTT. It yields the protein CAIGGQNSGNTIYF.